This TCR beta chain was sequenced for a study of blood T cell repertoires in COVID-19. Study at large: Samples of COVID-19 (acute and convalescent) were obtained from the United States, Italy and Spain. The cDNA or gDNA used as material had been derived from T cells, B-cell-depleted T cells, or PBMCs.

Germline assignment: CDR1 SGHNT and CDR2 YENEEA. The CDR3 runs to 15 residues. Trimming cost V 5 bases and J 5 bases; bases outside gene matches: 5. Per the authors' pipeline: How many nucleated cells were present was estimated from reference gene primer amplification. Profiled with immunoSEQ multiplex PCR; TCRdb holds only in-frame clones, not every one. That table gives V, J and clone size, and the DNA gave D and trimming. The sample has tens of thousands of clones, roughly 78% seen once; the top ten hold 19%. This clone was observed once. The identical CDR3 is also encoded by other nucleotide sequences in the sample.

Sequenced material: peripheral blood. The sequence came from a woman aged 80 or over with acute or convalescent COVID-19. The J gene is TRBJ2-7, the V gene TRBV11-3; 14 positions agree with TRBD2. The CDR3 region has the DNA TGTGCCAGCAGCGAGGGGACTAGCGGGAGTGACGAGCAGTACTTC. It codes for CASSEGTSGSDEQYF.